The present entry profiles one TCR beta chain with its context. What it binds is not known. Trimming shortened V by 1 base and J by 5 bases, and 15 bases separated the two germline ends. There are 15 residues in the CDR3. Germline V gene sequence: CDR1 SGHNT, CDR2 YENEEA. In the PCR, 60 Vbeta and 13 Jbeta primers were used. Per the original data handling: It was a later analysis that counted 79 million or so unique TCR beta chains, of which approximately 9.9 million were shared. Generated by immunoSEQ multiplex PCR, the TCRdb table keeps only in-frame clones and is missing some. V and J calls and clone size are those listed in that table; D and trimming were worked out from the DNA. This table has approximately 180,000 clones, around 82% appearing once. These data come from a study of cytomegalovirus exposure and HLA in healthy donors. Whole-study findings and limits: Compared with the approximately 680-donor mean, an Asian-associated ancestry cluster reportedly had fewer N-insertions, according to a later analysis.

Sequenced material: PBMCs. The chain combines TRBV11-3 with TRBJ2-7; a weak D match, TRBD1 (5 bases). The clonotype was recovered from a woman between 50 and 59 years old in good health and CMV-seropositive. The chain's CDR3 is CASSLGQTVFDEQYF. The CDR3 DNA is TGTGCCAGCAGCTTAGGACAGACCGTTTTCGACGAGCAGTACTTC.